A single sample gave rise to the 25 T cell receptor beta chains below, sequenced in a study of shared clonotypes between healthy human individuals. The repertoire was sequenced with immunoSEQ multiplex PCR; TCRdb's copy has only in-frame clones and lacks some. Of millions of clones listed, over 85% are singletons. Sequencing was done on a sample of naive CD4+ T cells from PBMCs. As for subset: CD45RA+ positively selected. Every receptor here comes from a young man in good health. Some clones in this sample may be carry-over from other donors' samples.

CDR3 protein: CASSRSSGGNEQFF. For the CDR3, the DNA is TGCGCCAGCAGCCGGTCTAGCGGGGGCAATGAGCAGTTCTTC. This chain links TRBV5-1 with TRBJ2-1; 10 bases are a match to TRBD2. Germline V gives CDR1 SGHRS, CDR2 YFSETQ. This CDR3 region has 14 residues. V shed 4 bases, J shed 6 bases, and the junction held 4 bases outside the gene matches.

The J gene is TRBJ2-7, the V gene TRBV15, with 12 bases fitting TRBD1. The CDR3 has 14 residues. The V and J ends lost 9 bases and 3 bases, in that order; junction bases with no gene match: 6. The germline gives CDR1 LNHNV, CDR2 YYDKDF (reference sequence). This chain's CDR3 is CATGTGGLLYEQYF. The DNA of the CDR3 is TGTGCCACTGGGACAGGGGGCCTTCTCTACGAGCAGTACTTC.

The table lists this clone with a count of one. The chain is built from TRBV6-6 and TRBJ2-5, with D perhaps TRBD1 (6 bases). The germline CDR1 and CDR2 sequences are MNHNY and SVGAGI (reference sequence). This CDR3 spans 15 amino acids. Deletions cut 2 bases from V and 1 base from J, with 11 bases between. CDR3 loop: CASSYPRGLQETQYF. The CDR3 DNA is TGTGCCAGCAGTTACCCCAGGGGTCTCCAAGAGACCCAGTACTTC.

The rearrangement joins TRBV4-3 to TRBJ2-1; 8 nucleotides line up with TRBD1. The germline V gene encodes CDR1 LGHNA and CDR2 YSLEER. Trimming removed 0 bases from V and 4 bases from J; junction bases left unmatched: 5. CDR3 length: 16 amino acids. The CDR3 DNA is TGCGCCAGCAGCCAAGAATTCAGGACAGGGTACAATGAGCAGTTCTTC. Translated, it gives CASSQEFRTGYNEQFF.

V gene TRBV7-2 combines with J gene TRBJ2-6; D not resolved. The germline V and J ends were trimmed by 4 bases and 4 bases, with 14 bases remaining between them. The V gene's germline CDR1 is SGHTA and CDR2 FQGNSA. The CDR3 runs 16 residues. The CDR3, as DNA: TGTGCCAGCAGCTATTACACAGCCAGCGGGGCCAACGTCCTGACTTTC. Translating gives CASSYYTASGANVLTF.

V is TRBV5-1 and J is TRBJ2-1; 9 bases match TRBD2. CDR3 length: 14 residues. J gave up 7 bases and V 3 bases, and 5 bases lay outside the gene matches. Germline CDR1 is SGHRS and CDR2 is YFSETQ. DNA of the CDR3: TGCGCCAGCAGCTCCGGGACTAGCTGGAATGAGCAGTTCTTC. Encoded protein: CASSSGTSWNEQFF.

This chain joins TRBV7-8 and TRBJ2-7, with D possibly TRBD2 on 6 matching bases. The CDR3 consists of 14 residues. Between the trimmed V and J ends, which lost 0 bases and 1 base, there was a span of 7 bases. CDR1 and CDR2 from the germline V gene are SGHVS and FQNEAQ. DNA for the CDR3: TGTGCCAGCAGCTTAGCGCGGGGATCCTACGAGCAGTACTTC. Protein product: CASSLARGSYEQYF.

The V call is TRBV6-1, the J call TRBJ1-1; D remains ambiguous. The length of the CDR3 is 12 residues. Per the germline V gene, CDR1 is MNHNS and CDR2 is SASEGT. V gave up 4 bases and J gave up 4 bases, with 7 bases separating them. CDR3 amino acids: CASSAVPTEAFF. The CDR3 DNA follows: TGTGCCAGCAGTGCAGTACCCACTGAAGCTTTCTTT.

This chain joins TRBV2 and TRBJ2-1, with D uncertain. The CDR3 has 14 residues. Germline-derived CDR1 and CDR2 are SNHLY and FYNNEI. V was shortened by 4 bases and J by 1 base, with 8 bases between the two germline ends. The CDR3 sequence is CASSVRSSYNEQFF. The CDR3 nucleotides read TGTGCCAGCAGTGTGCGGTCATCCTACAATGAGCAGTTCTTC.

This clone occurred once. The CDR3 DNA is TGTGCCAGCAGCAGCCTGGGGACAGCAATTGAGGCGGGCGGCTACACCTTC. This translates into CASSSLGTAIEAGGYTF. The chain joins TRBV28 to TRBJ1-2; TRBD1 matches 7 bases. The V and J ends lost 6 bases and 8 bases, in that order; junction bases with no gene match: 21. Per germline, CDR1 MDHEN and CDR2 SYDVKM. The CDR3 is 17 residues long.

The rearrangement joins TRBV19 to TRBJ1-2, with 12 nucleotides matching TRBD1. After removal of 5 bases from V and 6 bases from J, the junction contained 4 bases not matched to a gene. This CDR3 is 14 amino acids long. Germline-derived CDR1 and CDR2 are LNHDA and SQIVND (reference sequence). The CDR3 spells CASSLGQGANGYTF. The CDR3 DNA follows: TGTGCCAGTAGTTTGGGACAGGGGGCAAATGGCTACACCTTC.

The chain joins TRBV5-6 to TRBJ2-4; a possible D gene is TRBD1 (6 bases). This CDR3 contains 16 residues. CDR1 and CDR2 from the germline V gene are SGHDT and YYEEEE. V lost 2 bases and J 4 bases, leaving 16 bases between the germline ends. The DNA of the CDR3 is TGTGCCAGCAGCTTATACCCGGGACAAAGAAAAAACATTCAGTACTTC. Translated: CASSLYPGQRKNIQYF.

This clone was seen just once. The chain uses TRBV5-4 and TRBJ2-3, with D perhaps TRBD2 (5 bases). This CDR3 spans 16 amino acids. The ends were cut back, 2 bases at V and 1 base at J, with 14 bases in the middle. CDR1 is SGHNT and CDR2 is YYREEE in the germline V gene (reference sequence). Here the CDR3 DNA reads TGTGCCAGCAGCTTTACGCGGGCCAGTCGCACAGATACGCAGTATTTT. This gives the protein CASSFTRASRTDTQYF. Combining the CDR3 with reference TRBV5-4 and TRBJ2-3 gives the whole variable domain ETGVTQSPTHLIKTRGQQVTLRCSSQSGHNTVSWYQQALGQGPQFIFQYYREEENGRGNFPPRFSGLQFPNYSSELNVNALELDDSALYLCASSFTRASRTDTQYFGPGTRLTVL.

This clone was counted a single time. The same CDR3 also results from other DNA sequences found in this sample. The rearrangement uses TRBV7-9 and TRBJ2-3; D is undetermined. V was trimmed by 8 bases and J by 2 bases, leaving 5 bases between them. CDR1 is SEHNR and CDR2 is FQNEAQ in the germline V gene (reference sequence). The CDR3 runs to 11 residues. This chain's CDR3 is CASSTTDTQYF. CDR3 nucleotide sequence: TGTGCCAGCTCGACCACAGATACGCAGTATTTT.

The rearrangement uses TRBV5-1 and TRBJ2-1, with D possibly being TRBD2 (5 bases). From germline, CDR1 is SGHRS and CDR2 YFSETQ. Trimming cost V 2 bases and J 6 bases, with 15 bases left between them. This CDR3 region has 15 residues. CDR3 in DNA: TGCGCCAGCAGCTTTATCTCGGGATTTGGCAATGAGCAGTTCTTC. It specifies CASSFISGFGNEQFF.

Note on this clone: Other DNA variants within this sample encode the same CDR3. The CDR3 DNA is TGTGCCAGCAGTTTATCAGGGGGAAACACTGAAGCTTTCTTT. Translation gives CASSLSGGNTEAFF. J is TRBJ1-1 and V is TRBV28; 7 positions agree with TRBD1. The V gene's germline CDR1 is MDHEN and CDR2 SYDVKM. V lost 1 base, J lost 2 bases, and 1 base stayed unmatched. The CDR3 covers 14 residues.

The rearrangement joins TRBV28 to TRBJ2-7; D uncertain. V was shortened by 3 bases and J by 3 bases, with 12 bases between the two germline ends. This CDR3 spans 14 amino acids. The germline V gene encodes CDR1 MDHEN and CDR2 SYDVKM. The CDR3 sequence: CASSFWSGFYEQYF. The DNA of the CDR3 is TGTGCCAGCAGTTTTTGGTCAGGATTCTACGAGCAGTACTTC.

This chain connects TRBV7-2 to TRBJ1-4; D is undetermined. V was trimmed by 3 bases and J by 4 bases, leaving 6 bases between them. Germline V CDR1 and CDR2: SGHTA, FQGNSA. This CDR3 comprises 13 residues. The CDR3 loop is CASSFSSNEKLFF. The CDR3 coding sequence is TGTGCCAGCAGCTTCAGCAGTAATGAAAAACTGTTTTTT.

This chain links TRBV19 with TRBJ2-1, with 7 nucleotides matching TRBD1. V was clipped by 3 bases and J by 4 bases; unmatched bases: 6. The CDR3 totals 15 residues. Germline loops: CDR1 LNHDA, CDR2 SQIVND (reference sequence). The CDR3 sequence: CASSITGVIYNEQFF. The CDR3 bases are TGTGCCAGTAGTATCACAGGGGTAATTTACAATGAGCAGTTCTTC.

This chain links TRBV28 with TRBJ1-1, with a tentative D call TRBD1 (5 bases). The CDR3 has 14 amino acids. Germline V gene data show CDR1 as MDHEN and CDR2 as SYDVKM. The V end was cut by 6 bases, the J end by 0 bases, with 11 bases between. CDR3 protein: CASRPGTLNTEAFF. CDR3 nucleotides: TGTGCCAGCAGACCCGGGACCTTGAACACTGAAGCTTTCTTT.

A note on this clone: A clone one base away is much larger, so this may be a read error. The CDR3 coding sequence is TGTGCCAGCAGCTTAGTGCACACTGAAGCTTTCTTT. It specifies CASSLVHTEAFF. The rearrangement links TRBV11-2 to TRBJ1-1; D gene ambiguous. V gave up 1 base and J gave up 3 bases, with 3 bases separating them. This CDR3 spans 12 amino acids. Germline lookup yields CDR1 SGHAT and CDR2 FQNNGV.

The chain combines TRBV6-5 with TRBJ2-1; 8 nucleotides match TRBD2. The CDR3 is made up of 14 amino acids. V lost 6 bases to trimming and J lost 9 bases; unmatched junction nucleotides: 10. The germline gives CDR1 MNHEY, CDR2 SVGAGI. CDR3 sequence reads: CASRRSASGLEQFF. For the CDR3, the DNA is TGTGCCAGCAGACGCTCTGCTAGCGGGCTTGAGCAGTTCTTC.

This clone was seen once. The rearrangement joins TRBV5-4 to TRBJ1-4; D not resolved. CDR3 length equals 13 residues. V was cut by 4 bases and J by 4 bases, with 8 bases left in between. Germline V gene sequence: CDR1 SGHNT, CDR2 YYREEE (reference sequence). CDR3 in DNA: TGTGCCAGCAGCGGGCACCGTAATGAAAAACTGTTTTTT. It is translated as CASSGHRNEKLFF.

The chain has TRBV19 and TRBJ1-3; D may be TRBD1 (5 bases). The ends were cut back, 6 bases at V and 2 bases at J, with 11 bases in the middle. The germline CDR1 and CDR2 sequences are LNHDA and SQIVND (reference sequence). This CDR3 has 14 amino acids. Here the CDR3 reads CASRSPGAGNTIYF. CDR3 in DNA: TGTGCCAGTAGGTCCCCGGGGGCTGGAAACACCATATATTTT. The whole variable domain, filled in from reference TRBV19 and TRBJ1-3, reads DGGITQSPKYLFRKEGQNVTLSCEQNLNHDAMYWYRQDPGQGLRLIYYSQIVNDFQKGDIAEGYSVSREKKESFPLTVTSAQKNPTAFYLCASRSPGAGNTIYFGEGSWLTVV.

The chain's CDR3 is CAWSQGFGNQPQHF. CDR3 in DNA: TGTGCCTGGAGCCAGGGTTTCGGCAATCAGCCCCAGCATTTT. The V gene is TRBV30, the J gene TRBJ1-5, with D possibly being TRBD1 (5 bases). Germline V gene lookup returns CDR1 GTSNPN and CDR2 SVGIG (reference sequence). Between the trimmed V and J ends, which lost 3 bases and 2 bases, there was a span of 11 bases. CDR3 length equals 14 residues. The full variable domain, its missing parts supplied by reference TRBV30 and TRBJ1-5, is SQTIHQWPATLVQPVGSPLSLECTVEGTSNPNLYWYRQAAGRGLQLLFYSVGIGQISSEVPQNLSASRPQDRQFILSSKKLLLSDSGFYLCAWSQGFGNQPQHFGDGTRLSIL.